Listed here are 20 T cell receptor beta chains from one sample, sequenced in a study of blood T cell repertoires in COVID-19. TCRdb keeps only in-frame clones here, not all; method: immunoSEQ multiplex PCR. Of fewer than 200,000 clones detected, around 87% appear once; the ten largest clones hold about 2.6%. Input material: peripheral blood. These receptors all stem from a man between 35 and 55 years old with active or convalescent COVID-19.

The chain uses TRBV13 and TRBJ2-3, with 8 bases that match TRBD2. J gave up 3 bases and V 0 bases, and 5 bases lay outside the gene matches. The CDR3 is made up of 16 amino acids. Germline V gene sequence: CDR1 PRHDT, CDR2 FYEKMQ (reference sequence). Written as DNA, the CDR3 is TGTGCCAGCAGCTTAGGCGGCCGGGGGGGAACAGATACGCAGTATTTT. As protein: CASSLGGRGGTDTQYF. Looking up the rest from reference TRBV13 and TRBJ2-3 gives the full variable domain: AAGVIQSPRHLIKEKRETATLKCYPIPRHDTVYWYQQGPGQDPQFLISFYEKMQSDKGSIPDRFSAQQFSDYHSELNMSSLELGDSALYFCASSLGGRGGTDTQYFGPGTRLTVL.

The chain joins TRBV5-5 to TRBJ1-4, with 7 positions matching TRBD1. The V segment lost 3 bases and the J segment 6 bases; nucleotides outside the gene matches: 5. This CDR3 comprises 14 residues. In germline, CDR1 is SGHKS, CDR2 YYEKEE (reference sequence). This CDR3 is CASSSGTVDEKLFF. The CDR3 bases are TGTGCCAGCAGCTCCGGGACAGTGGATGAAAAACTGTTTTTT. Full variable domain (missing parts from reference TRBV5-5 and TRBJ1-4): DAGVTQSPTHLIKTRGQQVTLRCSPISGHKSVSWYQQVLGQGPQFIFQYYEKEERGRGNFPDRFSARQFPNYSSELNVNALLLGDSALYLCASSSGTVDEKLFFGSGTQLSVL.

V usage is TRBV13 and J usage is TRBJ1-6; 9 bases are shared with TRBD1. The length of the CDR3 is 17 residues. CDR1 and CDR2 (germline): PRHDT, FYEKMQ (reference sequence). Trimming at V came to 0 bases and at J to 6 bases, leaving 6 bases not matched to a gene. CDR3 amino acids: CASSLGGTGRGNSPLHF. The CDR3 bases are TGTGCCAGCAGCTTAGGCGGGACAGGGCGAGGTAATTCACCCCTCCACTTT.

This sequence joins TRBV6-5 and TRBJ2-5, with TRBD2 matching 9 bases. This CDR3 is built from 14 residues. The V gene end was trimmed by 8 bases and the J gene end by 5 bases; junction bases not matched to a gene: 9. Germline CDR1 is MNHEY and CDR2 is SVGAGI. The CDR3 here is CASLGRGGLETQYF. CDR3 nucleotide sequence: TGTGCCAGCCTCGGGCGGGGGGGCCTGGAGACCCAGTACTTC.

CDR3 sequence: CASSQDYGLNNSPLHF. DNA for the CDR3: TGCGCCAGCAGCCAAGATTACGGACTAAATAATTCACCCCTCCACTTT. This chain links TRBV4-3 with TRBJ1-6; unclear D gene. The germline gives CDR1 LGHNA, CDR2 YSLEER. The CDR3 runs 16 residues. The ends were cut back, 0 bases at V and 5 bases at J, with 11 bases in the middle.

CDR3 sequence (DNA): TGTGCCAGTAGTACATCGGGGGGGACAAACTACGAGCAGTACTTC. Its protein is CASSTSGGTNYEQYF. This sequence joins TRBV19 and TRBJ2-7; TRBD2 agrees at 8 bases. Per the germline V gene, CDR1 is LNHDA and CDR2 is SQIVND (reference sequence). The J segment lost 3 bases and the V segment lost 4 bases, leaving 8 bases of the junction unmatched. This CDR3 comprises 15 residues.

This chain joins TRBV6-5 and TRBJ1-2; 8 bases match TRBD1. Germline V gives CDR1 MNHEY, CDR2 SVGAGI. V shed 6 bases, J shed 2 bases, and the junction held 5 bases outside the gene matches. This CDR3 spans 14 amino acids. CDR3 in amino acids: CASRSRGLNYGYTF. The CDR3 nucleotides are TGTGCCAGCAGATCCAGGGGGCTAAACTATGGCTACACCTTC.

The chain carries TRBV12-5 and TRBJ2-5; maybe TRBD2 (6 bases). CDR3 length equals 15 residues. V lost 0 bases to trimming and J lost 5 bases, with 13 bases between them. The germline CDR1 and CDR2 sequences are LGHNT and FRNRAP. The CDR3 spells CASGLVLGGMETQYF. In DNA form, the CDR3 reads TGTGCTAGTGGTTTGGTACTGGGGGGAATGGAGACCCAGTACTTC. The whole variable domain, filled in from reference TRBV12-5 and TRBJ2-5, reads DARVTQTPRHKVTEMGQEVTMRCQPILGHNTVFWYRQTMMQGLELLAYFRNRAPLDDSGMPKDRFSAEMPDATLATLKIQPSEPRDSAVYFCASGLVLGGMETQYFGPGTRLLVL.

Here the CDR3 reads CASSLAGKAKNIQYF. The CDR3 DNA is TGCGCCAGCAGCTTAGCAGGGAAGGCCAAAAACATTCAGTACTTC. This rearrangement joins TRBV5-1 to TRBJ2-4, with D possibly TRBD1 on 5 matching bases. V was pared by 2 bases and J by 1 base, with 10 bases between. This CDR3 is built from 15 residues. From germline, CDR1 is SGHRS and CDR2 YFSETQ.

The V call is TRBV5-5, the J call TRBJ2-5; the D gene is possibly TRBD1 (7 bases). V was pared by 3 bases and J by 4 bases, with 13 bases between. The CDR3 spans 14 residues. The germline gives CDR1 SGHKS, CDR2 YYEKEE (reference sequence). DNA of the CDR3: TGTGCCAGCAGCTCCTTTCAGGGGGGAGAGACCCAGTACTTC. It yields the protein CASSSFQGGETQYF.

This chain links TRBV10-3 with TRBJ1-2; 7 bases match TRBD1. The CDR3 contains 13 residues. V shed 5 bases, J shed 6 bases, and the junction held 6 bases outside the gene matches. Germline lookup yields CDR1 ENHRY and CDR2 SYGVKD. The DNA for the CDR3 is TGTGCCATCAGTCCCGACAGGGACGATGGCTACACCTTC. Translated, it gives CAISPDRDDGYTF.

The chain uses TRBV5-1 and TRBJ1-5; D unclear. The germline V gene has CDR1 SGHRS and CDR2 YFSETQ. V was pared by 0 bases and J by 6 bases, with 13 bases between. The CDR3 spans 15 residues. The CDR3 DNA follows: TGCGCCAGCAGCTTGGGAGGTACGAGCTCTCAGCCCCAGCATTTT. It encodes CASSLGGTSSQPQHF.

The chain employs TRBV7-9 and TRBJ2-5; D not resolved. In germline, CDR1 is SEHNR, CDR2 FQNEAQ (reference sequence). The CDR3 sequence is 14 residues long. With 5 bases removed from V and 2 bases from J, the gap between germline ends came to 12 bases. The CDR3, as DNA: TGTGCCAGCAGCCCCCCGCGAGGACAAGAGACCCAGTACTTC. Translated: CASSPPRGQETQYF.

Comment on this clone: Different DNA sequences within this sample yield the same CDR3. The chain combines TRBV12-2 with TRBJ1-5; the DNA was not used to check the table's D call, TRBD1. TRBV12-2 is termed a pseudogene. There are 14 residues in the CDR3. The CDR3 spells CASRRRQGNQPQHF. The CDR3 bases are TGTGCAAGTCGCCGTAGACAGGGCAATCAGCCCCAGCATTTT.

This sequence joins TRBV27 and TRBJ2-1, with 10 bases matching TRBD2. Germline V gene lookup returns CDR1 MNHEY and CDR2 SMNVEV (reference sequence). Germline trimming cut 6 bases from V and 2 bases from J; bases unmatched to any gene: 7. This CDR3 is built from 16 residues. CDR3 bases: TGTGCCAGCAGGCTAGCGGGGGCCGTCGCCTACAATGAGCAGTTCTTC. Translation gives CASRLAGAVAYNEQFF.

The rearrangement joins TRBV19 to TRBJ2-3; 9 bases fit TRBD2. CDR3 size: 15 residues. J lost 3 bases, V lost 4 bases, and 5 bases had no gene match. CDR1 is LNHDA and CDR2 is SQIVND in the germline V gene (reference sequence). This CDR3 reads CASSTLAGVTDTQYF. The CDR3 DNA reads as TGTGCCAGTAGTACCTTAGCGGGGGTAACAGATACGCAGTATTTT.

This rearrangement joins TRBV29-1 to TRBJ1-4; unclear D gene. Trimming left V 6 bases short and J 0 bases short, with 11 bases between. Germline-derived CDR1 and CDR2 are SQVTM and ANQGSEA. The length of the CDR3 is 14 residues. The CDR3: CSVADGATNEKLFF. CDR3 bases: TGCAGCGTGGCGGATGGCGCAACTAATGAAAAACTGTTTTTT.

The chain is built from TRBV19 and TRBJ2-3; D perhaps matches TRBD2 (5 bases). V was pared by 6 bases and J by 2 bases, with 18 bases between. Germline CDR1 LNHDA, CDR2 SQIVND (reference sequence). There are 16 residues in the CDR3. Written as DNA, the CDR3 is TGTGCCAGTAGACTCAACAGCGGTTCGGCCACAGATACGCAGTATTTT. This sequence encodes CASRLNSGSATDTQYF. The full variable domain, its missing parts supplied by reference TRBV19 and TRBJ2-3, is DGGITQSPKYLFRKEGQNVTLSCEQNLNHDAMYWYRQDPGQGLRLIYYSQIVNDFQKGDIAEGYSVSREKKESFPLTVTSAQKNPTAFYLCASRLNSGSATDTQYFGPGTRLTVL.

J is TRBJ2-2 and V is TRBV11-2, with no clear D. The germline V gene has CDR1 SGHAT and CDR2 FQNNGV. The germline V and J ends were trimmed by 5 bases and 2 bases, with 9 bases remaining between them. This CDR3 region has 14 residues. CDR3 residues: CASSIQLNTGELFF. The DNA for the CDR3 is TGTGCCAGCAGCATACAGTTAAACACCGGGGAGCTGTTTTTT.

The V gene is TRBV18, the J gene TRBJ2-5; the match to TRBD1 covers 8 bases. Trimming took 0 bases from V and 4 from J; bases not matched to a gene: 7. The CDR3 spans 16 residues. CDR1 and CDR2 from the germline V gene are KGHSH and LQKENI. This chain's CDR3 is CASSPPGTGKRETQYF. As DNA, the CDR3 is TGTGCCAGCTCACCACCCGGGACAGGTAAACGAGAGACCCAGTACTTC.